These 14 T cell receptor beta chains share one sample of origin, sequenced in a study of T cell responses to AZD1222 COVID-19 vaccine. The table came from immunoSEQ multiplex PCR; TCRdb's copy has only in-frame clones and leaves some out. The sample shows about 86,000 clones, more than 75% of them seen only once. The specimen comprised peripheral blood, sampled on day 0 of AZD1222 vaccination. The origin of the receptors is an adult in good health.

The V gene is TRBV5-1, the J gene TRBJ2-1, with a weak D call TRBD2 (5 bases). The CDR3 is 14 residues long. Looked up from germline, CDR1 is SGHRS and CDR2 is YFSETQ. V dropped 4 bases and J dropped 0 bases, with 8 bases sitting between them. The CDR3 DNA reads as TGCGCCAGCAGCCTCGGGAACTCCTACAATGAGCAGTTCTTC. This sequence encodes CASSLGNSYNEQFF.

The CDR3 spells CASSSKTSGNTDTQYF. The CDR3 DNA sequence: TGTGCCAGCAGCTCGAAGACTAGCGGGAATACAGATACGCAGTATTTT. V usage is TRBV5-4 and J usage is TRBJ2-3; TRBD2 matches at 11 bases. This CDR3 has 16 residues. The germline V gene encodes CDR1 SGHNT and CDR2 YYREEE (reference sequence). The ends lost 3 bases at V and 3 bases at J; junction bases unmatched: 6.

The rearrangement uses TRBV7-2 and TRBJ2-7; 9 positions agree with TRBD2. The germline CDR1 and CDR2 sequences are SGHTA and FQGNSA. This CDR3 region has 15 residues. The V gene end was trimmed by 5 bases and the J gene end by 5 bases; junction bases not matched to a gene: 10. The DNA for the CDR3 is TGTGCCAGCAGCCGTGCACGGACTAGCGTTAACGAGCAGTACTTC. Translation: CASSRARTSVNEQYF.

The chain's CDR3 is CASSTGRRNTEAFF. The DNA for the CDR3 is TGTGCCAGCAGTACGGGACGGAGGAACACTGAAGCTTTCTTT. The rearrangement joins TRBV6-5 to TRBJ1-1; a weak D match, TRBD1 (5 bases). CDR3 length equals 14 residues. The V gene lost 5 bases and the J gene lost 1 base, with 11 bases spanning the gap. In germline, CDR1 is MNHEY, CDR2 SVGAGI.

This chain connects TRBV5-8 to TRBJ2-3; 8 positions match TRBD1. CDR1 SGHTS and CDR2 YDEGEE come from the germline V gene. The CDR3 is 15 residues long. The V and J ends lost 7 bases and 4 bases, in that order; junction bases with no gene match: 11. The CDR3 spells CASSQGGPTPDTQYF. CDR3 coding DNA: TGTGCCAGCTCACAGGGGGGACCCACCCCAGATACGCAGTATTTT. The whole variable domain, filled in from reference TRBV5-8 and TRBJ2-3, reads EAGVTQSPTHLIKTRGQQATLRCSPISGHTSVYWYQQALGLGLQFLLWYDEGEERNRGNFPPRFSGRQFPNYSSELNVNALELEDSALYLCASSQGGPTPDTQYFGPGTRLTVL.

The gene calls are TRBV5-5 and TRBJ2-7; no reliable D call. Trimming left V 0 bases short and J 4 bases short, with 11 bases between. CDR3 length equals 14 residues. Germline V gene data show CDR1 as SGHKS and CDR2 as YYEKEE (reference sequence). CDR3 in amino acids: CASSLEVGLYEQYF. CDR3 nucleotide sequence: TGTGCCAGCAGCTTGGAGGTAGGATTATACGAGCAGTACTTC.

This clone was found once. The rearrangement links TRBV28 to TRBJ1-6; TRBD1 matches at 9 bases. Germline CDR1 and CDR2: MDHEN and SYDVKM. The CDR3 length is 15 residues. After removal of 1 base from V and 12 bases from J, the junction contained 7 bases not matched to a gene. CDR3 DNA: TGTGCCAGCAGTTTATTCGGGACAGGGCTTGTACCCCTCCACTTT. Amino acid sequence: CASSLFGTGLVPLHF.

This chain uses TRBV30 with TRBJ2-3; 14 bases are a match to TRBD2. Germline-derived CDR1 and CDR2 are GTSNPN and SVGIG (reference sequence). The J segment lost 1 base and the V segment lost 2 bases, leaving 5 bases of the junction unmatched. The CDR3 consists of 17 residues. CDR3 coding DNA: TGTGCCTGGAGTAGGACTAGCGGGAGGCGTGGCACAGATACGCAGTATTTT. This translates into CAWSRTSGRRGTDTQYF. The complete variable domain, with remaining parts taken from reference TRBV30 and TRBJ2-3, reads SQTIHQWPATLVQPVGSPLSLECTVEGTSNPNLYWYRQAAGRGLQLLFYSVGIGQISSEVPQNLSASRPQDRQFILSSKKLLLSDSGFYLCAWSRTSGRRGTDTQYFGPGTRLTVL.

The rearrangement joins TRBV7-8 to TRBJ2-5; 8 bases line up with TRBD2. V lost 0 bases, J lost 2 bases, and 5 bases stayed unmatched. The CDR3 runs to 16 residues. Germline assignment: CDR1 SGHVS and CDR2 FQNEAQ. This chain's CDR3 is CASSLAPSGPQETQYF. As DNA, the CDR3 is TGTGCCAGCAGCTTAGCGCCTAGCGGGCCACAAGAGACCCAGTACTTC.

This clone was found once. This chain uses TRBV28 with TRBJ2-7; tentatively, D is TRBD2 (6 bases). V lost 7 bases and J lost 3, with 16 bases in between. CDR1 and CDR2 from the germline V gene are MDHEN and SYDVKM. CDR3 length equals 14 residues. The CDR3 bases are TGTGCCAGCATGTGGGGAGGCCGCAGCTACGAGCAGTACTTC. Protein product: CASMWGGRSYEQYF.

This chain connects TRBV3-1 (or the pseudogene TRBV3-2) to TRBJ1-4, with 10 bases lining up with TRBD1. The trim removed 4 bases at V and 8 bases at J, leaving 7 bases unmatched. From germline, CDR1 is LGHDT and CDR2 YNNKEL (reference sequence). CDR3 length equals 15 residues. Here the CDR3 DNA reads TGTGCCAGCAGCCTCACCGGGACAGGGGACGAAAAACTGTTTTTT. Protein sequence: CASSLTGTGDEKLFF.

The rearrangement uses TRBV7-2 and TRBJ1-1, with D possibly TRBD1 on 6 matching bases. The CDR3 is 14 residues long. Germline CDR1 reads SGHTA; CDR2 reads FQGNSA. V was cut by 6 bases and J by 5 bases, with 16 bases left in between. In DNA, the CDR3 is TGTGCCAGCAGAAAACAGGGTGTTTTGACTGAAGCTTTCTTT. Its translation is CASRKQGVLTEAFF.

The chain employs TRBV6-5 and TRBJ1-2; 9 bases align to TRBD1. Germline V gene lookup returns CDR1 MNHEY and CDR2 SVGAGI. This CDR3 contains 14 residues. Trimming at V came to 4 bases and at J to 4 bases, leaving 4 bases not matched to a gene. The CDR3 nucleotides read TGTGCCAGCAGTTGGGACAGGGACGGCTATGGCTACACCTTC. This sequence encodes CASSWDRDGYGYTF.

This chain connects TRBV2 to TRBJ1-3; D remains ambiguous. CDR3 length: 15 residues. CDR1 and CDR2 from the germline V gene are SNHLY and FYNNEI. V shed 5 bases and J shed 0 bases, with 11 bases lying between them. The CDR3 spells CASSLEGSSGNTIYF. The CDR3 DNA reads TGTGCCAGCAGTCTGGAGGGAAGCTCTGGAAACACCATATATTTT.